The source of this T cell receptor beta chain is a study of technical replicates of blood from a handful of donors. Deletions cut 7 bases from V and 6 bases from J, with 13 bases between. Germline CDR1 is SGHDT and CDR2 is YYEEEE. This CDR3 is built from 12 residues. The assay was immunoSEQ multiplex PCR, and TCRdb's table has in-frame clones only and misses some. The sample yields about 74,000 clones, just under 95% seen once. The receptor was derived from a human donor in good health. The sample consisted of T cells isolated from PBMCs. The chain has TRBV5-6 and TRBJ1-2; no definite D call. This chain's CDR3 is CASRADYDGYTF. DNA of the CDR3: TGTGCCAGCCGGGCTGACTATGATGGCTACACCTTC.